Below are 8 T cell receptor beta chains sequenced from a single sample in a study of CD8+ T cells in alopecia areata. RNA was isolated and reverse transcribed to cDNA, the sequencing template. Assay used: immunoSEQ multiplex PCR; TCRdb lists only in-frame clones, some missing. The table shows roughly 150,000 clones, with around 86% occurring only once. The starting material was CD8+ T cells sorted from blood, obtained at week 0. These receptors originate from a human donor with alopecia areata.

J is TRBJ2-5 and V is TRBV4-1, with D possibly matching TRBD2 (6 bases). There are 22 residues in the CDR3. Germline values: CDR1 MGHRA, CDR2 YSYEKL. Between the trimmed V and J ends, which lost 1 base and 1 base, there was a span of 31 bases. The CDR3 coding sequence is TGCGCCAGCAGCCAAGTCGGGGGTAGTAGGACAAGCACACTGGTGACCCAAGAGACCCAGTACTTC. Protein product: CASSQVGGSRTSTLVTQETQYF.

V and J are TRBV27 and TRBJ1-1; D remains unclear. Germline-derived CDR1 and CDR2 are MNHEY and SMNVEV (reference sequence). Trimming took off 6 bases at V and 3 bases at J, with 17 bases between the two ends. This CDR3 is 15 amino acids long. The CDR3 DNA is TGTGCCAGCAGCTACCGGCAGGATTTGGACACTGAAGCTTTCTTT. Its translation: CASSYRQDLDTEAFF.

V is TRBV7-9 and J is TRBJ1-4, with 7 nucleotides matching TRBD1. CDR3 length: 16 amino acids. Germline assignment: CDR1 SEHNR and CDR2 FQNEAQ (reference sequence). The V segment lost 3 bases and the J segment 4 bases; nucleotides outside the gene matches: 8. The CDR3: CASSFIGQESNEKLFF. The CDR3 DNA reads TGTGCCAGCAGCTTCATAGGACAGGAAAGTAATGAAAAACTGTTTTTT.

The genes are TRBV4-1 and TRBJ2-3; D is undetermined. Germline V gives CDR1 MGHRA, CDR2 YSYEKL. Between the trimmed V and J ends, which lost 1 base and 6 bases, there was a span of 8 bases. CDR3 size: 13 residues. The CDR3, as DNA: TGCGCCAGCAGCCAAGGCAGAGTCGATACGCAGTATTTT. Amino acids: CASSQGRVDTQYF.

V and J are TRBV28 and TRBJ2-5; 11 nucleotides align to TRBD2. This CDR3 contains 14 residues. CDR1 is MDHEN and CDR2 is SYDVKM in the germline V gene. The trim removed 4 bases at V and 5 bases at J, leaving 3 bases unmatched. Here the CDR3 reads CASSSLAGGETQYF. The CDR3 bases are TGTGCCAGCAGTTCCTTAGCGGGAGGGGAGACCCAGTACTTC. Supplemented by reference TRBV28 and TRBJ2-5, the full variable domain reads DVKVTQSSRYLVKRTGEKVFLECVQDMDHENMFWYRQDPGLGLRLIYFSYDVKMKEKGDIPEGYSVSREKKERFSLILESASTNQTSMYLCASSSLAGGETQYFGPGTRLLVL.

Worth noting for this clone: The sample carries other DNA sequences with the same CDR3. The chain links TRBV4-1 to TRBJ2-7, with D possibly TRBD1 on 5 matching bases. Germline values: CDR1 MGHRA, CDR2 YSYEKL. The length of the CDR3 is 13 residues. Deletions cut 1 base from V and 3 bases from J, with 7 bases between. This CDR3 is CASSQGDSYEQYF. The CDR3 region has the DNA TGCGCCAGCAGCCAAGGCGACAGCTACGAGCAGTACTTC.

The CDR3 reads CASSLMGSYEQYF. The CDR3 DNA is TGTGCCAGCAGTTTAATGGGCTCCTACGAGCAGTACTTC. V usage is TRBV27 and J usage is TRBJ2-7; D is unresolved. The CDR3 covers 13 residues. In germline, CDR1 is MNHEY, CDR2 SMNVEV (reference sequence). The V and J ends lost 2 bases and 0 bases respectively, with 5 bases between them.

V gene TRBV30 combines with J gene TRBJ2-1; D ambiguous. The germline V and J ends were trimmed by 0 bases and 7 bases, with 4 bases remaining between them. Germline lookup yields CDR1 GTSNPN and CDR2 SVGIG (reference sequence). The CDR3 length is 11 residues. This chain's CDR3 is CAWSVENEQFF. In DNA form, the CDR3 reads TGTGCCTGGAGTGTGGAGAATGAGCAGTTCTTC.